This passage covers 23 T cell receptor beta chains from one sample sequenced in a study of blood T cells in healthy people across ages. Primers used in a second PCR of roughly 6 to 11 cycles were a sample-barcoded 5' primer and a J-beta primer mix. In TCRdb, the 5' RACE reads were re-called with MiXCR into one record per CDR3 protein. The top ten hold more than 8.5% of the sample, which has hundreds of thousands of distinct CDR3 sequences, roughly 25% seen once. These data were likewise used in another study, on T cells of mothers and their children.

The sample consisted of blood. Every receptor here comes from a boy aged 5-17 years in good health.

This clonotype was seen more than once but under ten times. The chain combines TRBV29-1 with TRBJ1-3; 10 positions agree with TRBD1. Germline trimming cut 6 bases from V and 4 bases from J; bases unmatched to any gene: 6. The germline V gene has CDR1 SQVTM and CDR2 ANQGSEA. The CDR3 is 14 amino acids. For the CDR3, the DNA is TGCAGCGTCGAGACAGGGGGCGTAGGAAACACCATATATTTT. It yields the protein CSVETGGVGNTIYF.

This clonotype was observed a few times. This chain links TRBV13 with TRBJ2-3; no definite D call. The germline V gene has CDR1 PRHDT and CDR2 FYEKMQ (reference sequence). V lost 5 bases and J 6 bases, leaving 21 bases between the germline ends. CDR3 length: 16 residues. The CDR3 protein is CASSPRWDPLLDTQYF. The CDR3 DNA sequence: TGTGCCAGCAGCCCCCGGTGGGATCCACTCTTGGATACGCAGTATTTT. Based on the CDR3 plus reference TRBV13 and TRBJ2-3, the full variable domain is AAGVIQSPRHLIKEKRETATLKCYPIPRHDTVYWYQQGPGQDPQFLISFYEKMQSDKGSIPDRFSAQQFSDYHSELNMSSLELGDSALYFCASSPRWDPLLDTQYFGPGTRLTVL.

This clonotype turned up a few times. V is TRBV7-2 and J is TRBJ2-5; no clear D. The tail of the sequence fits TRBJ2-1 better, so the J call may be wrong. The germline CDR1 and CDR2 sequences are SGHTA and FQGNSA. The CDR3 contains 13 residues. The DNA for the CDR3 is TGTGCCAGCAGCTTGGCGGATGCCAGTGAGCAGTTCTTC. This gives the protein CASSLADASEQFF.

The chain employs TRBV5-4 and TRBJ2-5; D call uncertain. CDR1 SGHNT and CDR2 YYREEE come from the germline V gene (reference sequence). Trimming took 2 bases from V and 5 from J, leaving 19 bases between them. The CDR3 consists of 16 residues. This chain's CDR3 is CASSFFPETVGETQYF. In DNA form, the CDR3 reads TGTGCCAGCAGCTTTTTCCCGGAGACGGTTGGGGAGACCCAGTACTTC.

J is TRBJ2-5 and V is TRBV5-4; 12 bases agree with TRBD2. The DNA matches TRBJ2-1 better at its end, which makes the J call doubtful. Germline CDR1 SGHNT, CDR2 YYREEE (reference sequence). The CDR3 contains 16 residues. The CDR3 is CASSLSRLAGANEQFF. CDR3 nucleotides: TGTGCCAGCAGCTTGTCCCGACTAGCGGGAGCCAATGAGCAGTTCTTC.

The V call is TRBV9, the J call TRBJ2-3, with D possibly TRBD1 on 6 matching bases. V lost 0 bases and J 4 bases, leaving 12 bases between the germline ends. Germline-derived CDR1 and CDR2 are SGDLS and YYNGEE. CDR3 size: 15 residues. The CDR3 loop reads CASSVEGGTSDTQYF. The CDR3 region has the DNA TGTGCCAGCAGCGTAGAAGGGGGTACTTCAGATACGCAGTATTTT.

A few counts support this clonotype. This chain uses TRBV7-9 with TRBJ2-7; the match to TRBD1 covers 10 bases. Trimming cost V 5 bases and J 5 bases; bases outside gene matches: 9. CDR1 is SEHNR, CDR2 FQNEAQ, per germline (reference sequence). The CDR3 runs 15 residues. The CDR3 loop is CASSHRDRGLHEQYF. The CDR3 bases are TGTGCCAGCAGCCACCGGGACAGGGGCCTGCACGAGCAGTACTTC.

This chain connects TRBV29-1 to TRBJ2-5, with TRBD1 as a possible D gene (7 bases). CDR1 and CDR2 (germline): SQVTM, ANQGSEA. V lost 6 bases and J lost 7, with 18 bases in between. The CDR3 has 13 amino acids. In DNA form, the CDR3 reads TGCAGCGTGAGCCCAGGGGGGAGCGTGACCCAGTACTTC. It is translated as CSVSPGGSVTQYF.

In nucleotides, the CDR3 is TGCGCCAGCAGCTTGGAGAGTAACCTGGAGACCCAGTACTTC. It codes for CASSLESNLETQYF. The V and J genes are TRBV5-1 and TRBJ2-5; D ambiguous. CDR1 and CDR2 from the germline V gene are SGHRS and YFSETQ. The V end lost 0 bases, the J end lost 5 bases, and 11 bases lay between the germline ends. The CDR3 spans 14 residues.

The sample holds a few counts of this clonotype. Sequence at one end of the junction differs from germline and may be a read error. DNA for the CDR3: TGTGCCAGCTCAACCGGGACAGGGGGCGACCATAGCAATCAGCCCCAGCAATTT. Protein: CASSTGTGGDHSNQPQQF. This sequence joins TRBV18 and TRBJ1-5, with 12 bases fitting TRBD1. Germline V gene sequence: CDR1 KGHSH, CDR2 LQKENI. This CDR3 contains 18 residues. The full variable domain, its missing parts supplied by reference TRBV18 and TRBJ1-5, is NAGVMQNPRHLVRRRGQEARLRCSPMKGHSHVYWYRQLPEEGLKFMVYLQKENIIDESGMPKERFSAEFPKEGPSILRIQQVVRGDSAAYFCASSTGTGGDHSNQPQQFGDGTRLSIL.

A few counts support this clonotype. This chain connects TRBV3-1 to TRBJ2-1; TRBD2 aligns across 9 bases. This CDR3 contains 17 residues. The trim removed 4 bases at V and 4 bases at J, leaving 11 bases unmatched. The V gene's germline CDR1 is LGHDT and CDR2 YNNKEL (reference sequence). CDR3 loop: CASSPLTSGPSYNEQFF. In DNA, the CDR3 is TGTGCCAGCAGCCCCCTCACTAGCGGGCCGTCATACAATGAGCAGTTCTTC.

This clonotype appeared many times. V gene TRBV20-1 combines with J gene TRBJ2-3; no reliable D call. Between the trimmed V and J ends, which lost 1 base and 4 bases, there was a span of 3 bases. This CDR3 contains 11 residues. CDR1 and CDR2 from the germline V gene are DFQATT and SNEGSKA (reference sequence). The CDR3 sequence is CSARGPDTQYF. The CDR3 DNA follows: TGCAGTGCTAGAGGACCAGATACGCAGTATTTT.

The table lists this clonotype with a few counts. The CDR3 nucleotides are TGTGCCAGCAGCTCACTAGCGGGGGGCTCCTACAATGAGCAGTTCTTC. This gives the protein CASSSLAGGSYNEQFF. The chain recombines TRBV27 with TRBJ2-1, with 12 nucleotides matching TRBD2. The CDR3 has 16 residues. Trimming at V came to 6 bases and at J to 0 bases, leaving 3 bases not matched to a gene. Germline CDR1 MNHEY, CDR2 SMNVEV (reference sequence).

The V and J genes are TRBV7-9 and TRBJ2-5; possible D gene TRBD1, 5 bases. The J call may be faulty, since TRBJ2-7 better matches the DNA end. Germline V CDR1 and CDR2: SEHNR, FQNEAQ (reference sequence). CDR3 length equals 17 residues. CDR3 residues: CASSLAKTGGSSYEQYF. The CDR3 nucleotides are TGTGCCAGCAGCTTAGCAAAAACAGGCGGATCCTCCTACGAGCAGTACTTC.

The chain uses TRBV29-1 and TRBJ2-7, with 9 nucleotides matching TRBD1. Trimming removed 5 bases from V and 6 bases from J; junction bases left unmatched: 11. Germline V CDR1 and CDR2: SQVTM, ANQGSEA. This CDR3 is built from 14 residues. CDR3: CSVTLRDRAREQYF. The CDR3 region has the DNA TGCAGCGTTACGCTCCGGGACAGGGCTCGCGAGCAGTACTTC.

The chain joins TRBV11-2 to TRBJ2-7, with unresolved D. Germline CDR1 SGHAT, CDR2 FQNNGV. The CDR3 has 14 amino acids. The V end was cut by 2 bases, the J end by 0 bases, with 8 bases between. CDR3 region: CASSLFSSSYEQYF. The CDR3 nucleotides are TGTGCCAGCAGCTTATTCTCTAGCTCCTACGAGCAGTACTTC.

The V and J genes are TRBV29-1 and TRBJ1-4, with 10 bases aligning to TRBD1. Germline assignment: CDR1 SQVTM and CDR2 ANQGSEA. V was clipped by 7 bases and J by 8 bases; unmatched bases: 7. The CDR3 runs to 13 residues. In nucleotides, the CDR3 is TGCAGCGAAAGGGACAGGGGAGGAGAAAAACTGTTTTTT. Its protein is CSERDRGGEKLFF.

CDR3 loop: CASTSAYSSTDTQYF. As DNA, the CDR3 is TGTGCCAGCACCTCGGCCTACTCTAGCACAGATACGCAGTATTTT. The chain has TRBV5-4 and TRBJ2-3; D remains ambiguous. Trimming shortened V by 6 bases and J by 0 bases, and 14 bases separated the two germline ends. The CDR3 extends over 15 amino acids. CDR1 and CDR2 (germline): SGHNT, YYREEE (reference sequence).

The V call is TRBV13, the J call TRBJ2-1; 7 nucleotides agree with TRBD2. There are 17 residues in the CDR3. Trimming removed 4 bases from V and 3 bases from J; junction bases left unmatched: 12. Germline assignment: CDR1 PRHDT and CDR2 FYEKMQ (reference sequence). Here the CDR3 reads CASSSNGASGDYNEQFF. DNA for the CDR3: TGTGCCAGCAGCTCCAACGGGGCTAGCGGCGACTACAATGAGCAGTTCTTC.

The genes are TRBV6-2 or TRBV6-3 and TRBJ2-6; 9 bases agree with TRBD1. V was pared by 7 bases and J by 0 bases, with 10 bases of the junction left unmatched. CDR1 is MNHEY, CDR2 SVGEGT, per germline. There are 18 residues in the CDR3. CDR3 sequence (DNA): TGTGCCAGCACCCCAGGACAGGGGACCTTCTCTGGGGCCAACGTCCTGACTTTC. As protein: CASTPGQGTFSGANVLTF.

The rearrangement uses TRBV5-1 and TRBJ2-1; D may match TRBD1 or TRBD2 (5 bases each). The J call is in doubt because the DNA end fits TRBJ2-5 better. The germline gives CDR1 SGHRS, CDR2 YFSETQ. This CDR3 has 13 residues. CDR3 in amino acids: CASSLTGGGTQYF. The CDR3 DNA sequence: TGCGCCAGCAGCCTGACCGGTGGGGGGACCCAGTACTTC.

This clonotype occurred many times. The rearrangement uses TRBV24-1 and TRBJ2-1, with 9 bases aligning to TRBD1. V was clipped by 8 bases and J by 4 bases; unmatched bases: 5. Germline V gives CDR1 KGHDR, CDR2 SFDVKD. The CDR3 consists of 14 residues. The CDR3 region is CATTQGAGYNEQFF. The CDR3 DNA reads TGTGCCACCACACAGGGGGCGGGTTACAATGAGCAGTTCTTC.

The chain employs TRBV7-8 and TRBJ2-4, with D possibly being TRBD2 (5 bases). With 5 bases removed from V and 0 bases from J, the gap between germline ends came to 17 bases. Germline V gene sequence: CDR1 SGHVS, CDR2 FQNEAQ. The CDR3 contains 17 residues. CDR3 in amino acids: CASSIDSAAVAKNIQYF. The CDR3, as DNA: TGTGCCAGCAGCATAGATAGCGCCGCAGTAGCCAAAAACATTCAGTACTTC.